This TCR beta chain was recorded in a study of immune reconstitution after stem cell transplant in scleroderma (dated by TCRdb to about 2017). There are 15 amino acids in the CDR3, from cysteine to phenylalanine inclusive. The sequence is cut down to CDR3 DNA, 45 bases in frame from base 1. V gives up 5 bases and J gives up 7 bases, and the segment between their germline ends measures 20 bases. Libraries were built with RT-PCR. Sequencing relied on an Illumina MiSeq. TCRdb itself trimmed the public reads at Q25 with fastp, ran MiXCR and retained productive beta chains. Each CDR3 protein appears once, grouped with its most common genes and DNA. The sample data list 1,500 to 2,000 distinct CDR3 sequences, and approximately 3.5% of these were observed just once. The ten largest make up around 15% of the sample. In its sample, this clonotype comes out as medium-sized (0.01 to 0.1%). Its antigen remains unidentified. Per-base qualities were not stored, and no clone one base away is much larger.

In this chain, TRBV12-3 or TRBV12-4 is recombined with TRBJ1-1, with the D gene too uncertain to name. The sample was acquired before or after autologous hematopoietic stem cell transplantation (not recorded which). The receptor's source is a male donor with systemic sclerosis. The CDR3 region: CASSAHLGGESEAFF. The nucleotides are TGTGCCAGCAGTGCCCATCTTGGTGGTGAGAGTGAAGCTTTCTTT.